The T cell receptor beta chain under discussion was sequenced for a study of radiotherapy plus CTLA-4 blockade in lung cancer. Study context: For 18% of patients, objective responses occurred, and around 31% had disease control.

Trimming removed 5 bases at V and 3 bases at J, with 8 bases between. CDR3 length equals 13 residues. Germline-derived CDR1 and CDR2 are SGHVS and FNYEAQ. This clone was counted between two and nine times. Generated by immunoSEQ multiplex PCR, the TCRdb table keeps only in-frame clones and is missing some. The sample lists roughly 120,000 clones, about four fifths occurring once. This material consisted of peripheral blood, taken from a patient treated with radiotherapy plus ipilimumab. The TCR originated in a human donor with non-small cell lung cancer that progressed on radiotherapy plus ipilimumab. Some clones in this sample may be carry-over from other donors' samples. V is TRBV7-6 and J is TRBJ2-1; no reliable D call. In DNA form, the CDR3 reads TGTGCCAGCAGCCGACTGCTCTACAATGAGCAGTTCTTC. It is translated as CASSRLLYNEQFF.